This T cell receptor beta chain was sequenced in a study of cytomegalovirus exposure and HLA in healthy donors. 60 Vbeta and 13 Jbeta primers were used in PCR. The data were produced by immunoSEQ multiplex PCR, yet TCRdb's version contains in-frame clones alone and is incomplete. The table lists 150,000 to 200,000 clones, around 76% of them singletons, with 2% to 2.5% in the top ten. When sampled, the donors appeared nominally healthy, though they likely had unrecorded immune exposures. In germline, CDR1 is MDHEN, CDR2 SYDVKM. The V and J ends lost 4 bases and 1 base respectively, with 13 bases between them. This CDR3 region has 16 residues.

This chain joins TRBV28 and TRBJ2-2, with D possibly TRBD1 on 5 matching bases. The source is a woman in her twenties or thirties in good health and CMV-seropositive. Sequencing used PBMCs. The CDR3 here is CASSSSVGQNTGELFF. The CDR3 DNA reads as TGTGCCAGCAGTTCCTCGGTGGGGCAGAACACCGGGGAGCTGTTTTTT.